This T cell receptor (beta chain) appears in the sequencing data of a study of cytotoxic CD8 clonotypes in ibrutinib-treated CLL. Depth targeted 1 in 200,000 to 1 in 1 million T cells, averaging around 10x coverage per clonotype. The data were produced by immunoSEQ multiplex PCR, yet TCRdb's version contains in-frame clones alone and is incomplete. The sample shows about 300,000 clones, approximately 79% of them seen only once. Per the germline V gene, CDR1 is MGHRA and CDR2 is YSYEKL. The CDR3 totals 15 residues. J was trimmed by 1 base and V by 5 bases; bases with no gene match: 7. Whole-study findings and limits: The clonality rise at ibrutinib response reflected private clonotype expansion. Patients showed higher baseline clonality than age-matched healthy donors, and it tracked circulating CD8+ T-cell counts. Clonality rose at ibrutinib response, held steady in sustained remission, and fell toward baseline at progression.

A note on this clone: The antigen remains unidentified.

The rearrangement joins TRBV4-1 to TRBJ2-5; TRBD1 aligns across 7 bases. This sample comprised PBMCs, obtained at disease progression, from a patient treated with ibrutinib. This TCR came from a human donor with chronic lymphocytic leukemia. CDR3 sequence: CASSERQGTQETQYF. The CDR3, as DNA: TGCGCCAGCAGCGAGCGACAGGGTACCCAAGAGACCCAGTACTTC.